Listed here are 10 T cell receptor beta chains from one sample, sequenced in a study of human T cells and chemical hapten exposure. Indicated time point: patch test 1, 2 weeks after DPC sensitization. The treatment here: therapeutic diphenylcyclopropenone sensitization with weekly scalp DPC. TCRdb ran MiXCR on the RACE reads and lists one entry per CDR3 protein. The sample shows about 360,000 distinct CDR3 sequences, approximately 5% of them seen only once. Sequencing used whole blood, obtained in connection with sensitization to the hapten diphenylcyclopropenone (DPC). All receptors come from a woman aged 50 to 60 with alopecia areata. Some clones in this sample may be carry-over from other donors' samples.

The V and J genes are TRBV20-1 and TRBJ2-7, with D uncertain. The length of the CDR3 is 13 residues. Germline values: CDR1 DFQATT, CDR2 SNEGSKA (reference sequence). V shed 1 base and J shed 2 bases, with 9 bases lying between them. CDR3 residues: CSARGQTTYEQYF. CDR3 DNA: TGCAGTGCTAGAGGGCAGACGACCTACGAGCAGTACTTC.

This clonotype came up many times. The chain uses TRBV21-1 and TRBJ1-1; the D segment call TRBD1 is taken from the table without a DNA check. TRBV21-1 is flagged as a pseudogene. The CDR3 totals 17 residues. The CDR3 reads CASSKEQGLNPNTEAFF. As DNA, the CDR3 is TGTGCCAGCAGCAAAGAGCAGGGGCTAAACCCGAACACTGAAGCTTTCTTT.

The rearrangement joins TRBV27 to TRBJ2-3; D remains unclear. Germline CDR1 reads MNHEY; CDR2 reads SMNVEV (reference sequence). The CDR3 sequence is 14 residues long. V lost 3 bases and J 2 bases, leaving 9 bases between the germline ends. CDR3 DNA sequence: TGTGCCAGCAGTTTCCTCCCCAACACAGATACGCAGTATTTT. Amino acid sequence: CASSFLPNTDTQYF.

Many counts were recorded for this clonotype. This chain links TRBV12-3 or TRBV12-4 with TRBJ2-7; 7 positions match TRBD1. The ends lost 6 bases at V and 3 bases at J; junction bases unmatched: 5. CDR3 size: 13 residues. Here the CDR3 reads CASRPRDSYEQYF. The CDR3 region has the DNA TGTGCCAGCAGACCACGGGACAGCTACGAGCAGTACTTC.

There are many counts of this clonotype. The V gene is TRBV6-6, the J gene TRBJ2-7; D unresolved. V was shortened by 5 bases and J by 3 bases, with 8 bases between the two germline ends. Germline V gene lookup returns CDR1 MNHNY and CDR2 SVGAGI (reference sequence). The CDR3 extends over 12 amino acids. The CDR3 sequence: CASSTTIYEQYF. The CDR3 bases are TGTGCCAGCAGTACGACGATCTACGAGCAGTACTTC.

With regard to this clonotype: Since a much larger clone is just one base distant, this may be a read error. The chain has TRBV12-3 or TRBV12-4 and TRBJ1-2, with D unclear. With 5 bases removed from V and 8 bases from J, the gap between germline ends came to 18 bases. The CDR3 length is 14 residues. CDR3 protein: CASSKSTAALGYTF. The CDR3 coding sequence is TGTGCCAGCAGTAAATCGACGGCTGCTTTGGGCTACACCTTC.

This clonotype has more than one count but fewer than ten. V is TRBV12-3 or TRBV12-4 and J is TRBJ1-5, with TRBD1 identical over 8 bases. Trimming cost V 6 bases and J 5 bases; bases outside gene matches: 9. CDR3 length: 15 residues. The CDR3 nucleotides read TGTGCCAGCAGGCGGACAGGGAGGAAAGATCAGCCCCAGCATTTT. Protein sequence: CASRRTGRKDQPQHF.

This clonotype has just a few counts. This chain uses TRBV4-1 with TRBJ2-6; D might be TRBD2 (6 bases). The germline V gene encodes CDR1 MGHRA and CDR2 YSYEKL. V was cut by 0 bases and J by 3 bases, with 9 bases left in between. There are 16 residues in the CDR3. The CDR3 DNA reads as TGCGCCAGCAGCCAAGAGAGAGCGGGTGGGGCCAACGTCCTGACTTTC. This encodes CASSQERAGGANVLTF.

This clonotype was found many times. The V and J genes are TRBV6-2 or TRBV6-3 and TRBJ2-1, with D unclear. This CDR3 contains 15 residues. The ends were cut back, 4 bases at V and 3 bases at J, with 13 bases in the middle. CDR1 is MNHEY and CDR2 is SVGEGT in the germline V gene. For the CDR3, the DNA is TGTGCCAGCAGTTTGGTCCTAACGAACTACAATGAGCAGTTCTTC. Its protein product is CASSLVLTNYNEQFF.

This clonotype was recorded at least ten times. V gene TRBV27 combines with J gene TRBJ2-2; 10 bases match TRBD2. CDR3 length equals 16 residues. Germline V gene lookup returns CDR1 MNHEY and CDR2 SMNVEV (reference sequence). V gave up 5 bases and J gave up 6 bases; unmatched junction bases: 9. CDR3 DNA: TGTGCCAGCAGTACCCTAGCGGGAGTTCTCGCCGGGGAGCTGTTTTTT. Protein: CASSTLAGVLAGELFF.